These T cell receptor beta chains were read from a single sample in a study of siplizumab effects on memory and regulatory T cells. The repertoire was sequenced with immunoSEQ multiplex PCR; TCRdb's copy has only in-frame clones and lacks some. The data contain some 100,000 clones, around 94% of them singletons. The sequencing input was Tregs sorted from blood. These receptors came from a human donor in good health. Both conserved end residues are part of each CDR3. D genes are given only for firm matches. Where a row states a size, it is once, few, many or the class of an expanded clone; other rows omit it.

size | J | V | D | length | CDR3 | DNA
. | TRBJ2-7 | TRBV5-1 | TRBD2 | 15 | CASSLPSGIAHEQYF | TGCGCCAGCAGCTTACCTAGCGGGATAGCCCACGAGCAGTACTTC
. | TRBJ1-5 | TRBV4-1 | TRBD1 | 20 | CASSQDPHLQGAQSNQPQHF | TGCGCCAGCAGCCAAGATCCCCACCTACAGGGGGCGCAGAGCAATCAGCCCCAGCATTTT
. | TRBJ1-1 | TRBV7-3 | . | 14 | CASSPTGGNTEAFF | TGTGCCAGCAGTCCGACAGGAGGGAACACTGAAGCTTTCTTT
. | TRBJ1-5 | TRBV28 | TRBD1 | 15 | CASSRPQGARQPQHF | TGTGCCAGCAGTCGACCACAGGGGGCGCGTCAGCCCCAGCATTTT
once | TRBJ1-2 | TRBV28 | . | 13 | CASSHPLNTGYTF | TGTGCCAGCAGTCACCCGCTTAATACTGGCTACACCTTC
. | TRBJ2-6 | TRBV19 | . | 16 | CASIPSDRAGANVLTF | TGTGCCAGTATACCCTCAGACAGAGCTGGGGCCAACGTCCTGACTTTC
. | TRBJ1-2 | TRBV19 | . | 13 | CASSTYGTHGYTF | TGTGCCAGTAGTACTTATGGGACCCATGGCTACACCTTC
. | TRBJ1-6 | TRBV6-5 | . | 16 | CASSYGRLPDNSPLHF | TGTGCCAGCAGTTACGGTCGTCTACCAGATAATTCACCCCTCCACTTT
. | TRBJ2-1 | TRBV14 | TRBD2 | 16 | CASSQVAGVRYNEQFF | TGTGCCAGCAGCCAAGTGGCGGGAGTTCGTTACAATGAGCAGTTCTTC
. | TRBJ2-1 | TRBV5-1 | . | 16 | CASSLTAVSSYNEQFF | TGCGCCAGCAGCTTGACCGCGGTGAGCTCCTACAATGAGCAGTTCTTC
. | TRBJ2-1 | TRBV6-5 | . | 15 | CASSYSSFSYNEQFF | TGTGCCAGCAGTTACTCGAGTTTCTCCTACAATGAGCAGTTCTTC
. | TRBJ1-1 | TRBV7-9 | . | 14 | CASSSTLGNTEAFF | TGTGCCAGCAGCTCAACCCTTGGGAACACTGAAGCTTTCTTT
. | TRBJ2-1 | TRBV4-1 | TRBD2 | 20 | CASSHRRTSGSPSSYNEQFF | TGCGCCAGCAGCCATCGCCGGACTAGCGGGAGCCCCAGCTCCTACAATGAGCAGTTCTTC
. | TRBJ2-7 | TRBV6-4 | . | 17 | CASPWFCGILRTYEQYF | TGTGCCAGTCCGTGGTTCTGCGGGATCCTCAGAACCTACGAGCAGTACTTC
. | TRBJ2-7 | TRBV9 | TRBD2 | 15 | CASSVAGLVGAEQYF | TGTGCCAGCAGCGTAGCGGGACTAGTAGGGGCAGAGCAGTACTTC
. | TRBJ2-1 | TRBV5-6 | . | 14 | CAGSSLTGALEQFF | TGTGCCGGCAGCTCTCTAACGGGAGCGTTGGAGCAGTTCTTC
. | TRBJ2-1 | TRBV5-1 | . | 12 | CASTVTGMAQFF | TGCGCCAGCACCGTCACGGGTATGGCGCAGTTCTTC
. | TRBJ2-7 | TRBV7-9 | TRBD2 | 17 | CASSSLGTSGRAYEQYF | TGTGCCAGCAGCTCCCTCGGGACTAGCGGGAGGGCTTACGAGCAGTACTTC
. | TRBJ2-2 | TRBV5-1 | . | 13 | CASSLRDTGELFF | TGCGCCAGCAGCTTGAGGGACACCGGGGAGCTGTTTTTT
. | TRBJ2-1 | TRBV2 | TRBD2 | 18 | CASRGSPGLAGGYNEQFF | TGTGCCAGCAGGGGAAGCCCGGGACTAGCGGGAGGCTACAATGAGCAGTTCTTC
. | TRBJ2-3 | TRBV27 | . | 12 | CARTERTDTQYF | TGTGCTAGGACGGAACGCACAGATACGCAGTATTTT
. | TRBJ2-2 | TRBV4-2 | . | 16 | CASSQVSSANTGELFF | TGTGCCAGCAGCCAAGTTAGCAGCGCGAACACCGGGGAGCTGTTTTTT